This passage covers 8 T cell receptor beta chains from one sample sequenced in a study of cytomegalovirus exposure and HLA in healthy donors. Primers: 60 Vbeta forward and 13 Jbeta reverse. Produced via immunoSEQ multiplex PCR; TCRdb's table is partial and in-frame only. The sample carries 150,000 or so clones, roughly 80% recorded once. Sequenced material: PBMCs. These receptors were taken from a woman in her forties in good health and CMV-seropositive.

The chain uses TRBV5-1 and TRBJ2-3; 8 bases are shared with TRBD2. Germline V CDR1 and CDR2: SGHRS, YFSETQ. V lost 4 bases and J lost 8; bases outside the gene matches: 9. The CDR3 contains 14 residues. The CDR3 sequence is CASSGEREWGTQYF. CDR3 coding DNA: TGCGCCAGCAGCGGGGAGCGGGAGTGGGGTACGCAGTATTTT.

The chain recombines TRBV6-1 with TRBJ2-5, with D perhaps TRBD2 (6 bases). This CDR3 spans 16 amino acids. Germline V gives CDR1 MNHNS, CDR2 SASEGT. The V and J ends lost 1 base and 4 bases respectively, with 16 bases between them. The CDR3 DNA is TGTGCCAGCAGTGAAGGGCCTGCTCTGGGGGGAGAGACCCAGTACTTC. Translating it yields CASSEGPALGGETQYF.

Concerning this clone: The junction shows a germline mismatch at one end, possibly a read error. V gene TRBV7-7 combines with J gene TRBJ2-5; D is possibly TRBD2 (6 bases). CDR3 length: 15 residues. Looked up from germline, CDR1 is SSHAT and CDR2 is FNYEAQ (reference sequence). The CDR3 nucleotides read TGTGCTAGCAGCCCCGAGAGTGGAGGGAGAGGGACCCAGTACTTC. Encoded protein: CASSPESGGRGTQYF.

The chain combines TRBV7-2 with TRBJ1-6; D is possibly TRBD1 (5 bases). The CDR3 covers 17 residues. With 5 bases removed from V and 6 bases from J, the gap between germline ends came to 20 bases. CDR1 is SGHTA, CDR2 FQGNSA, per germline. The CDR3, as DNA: TGTGCCAGCAGCGCGCGTCAGGGCGTAGTATTTAATTCACCCCTCCACTTT. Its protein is CASSARQGVVFNSPLHF.

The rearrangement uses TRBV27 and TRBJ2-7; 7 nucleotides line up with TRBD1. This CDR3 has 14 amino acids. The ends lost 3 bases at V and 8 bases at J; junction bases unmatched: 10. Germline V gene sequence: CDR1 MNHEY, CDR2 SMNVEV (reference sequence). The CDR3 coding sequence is TGTGCCAGCAGTTTCCTAGCCAGGGGGAAACAGCAGTACTTC. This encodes CASSFLARGKQQYF.

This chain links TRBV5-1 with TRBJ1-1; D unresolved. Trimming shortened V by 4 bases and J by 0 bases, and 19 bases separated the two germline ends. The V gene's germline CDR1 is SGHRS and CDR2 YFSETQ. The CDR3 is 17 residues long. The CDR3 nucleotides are TGCGCCAGCAGCGCCGCTACCCTACAGCCTATGAACACTGAAGCTTTCTTT. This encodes CASSAATLQPMNTEAFF.

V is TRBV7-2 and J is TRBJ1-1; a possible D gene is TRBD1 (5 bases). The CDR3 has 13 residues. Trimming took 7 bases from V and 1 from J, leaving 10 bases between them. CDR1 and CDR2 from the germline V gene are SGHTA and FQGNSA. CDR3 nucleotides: TGTGCCAGCACCTACGACAGGAACACTGAAGCTTTCTTT. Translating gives CASTYDRNTEAFF.

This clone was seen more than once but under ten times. CDR3 bases: TGTGCCAGCAGTCAGCCGGGACAGGGGGCTCCCGAGCAGTACTTC. This translates into CASSQPGQGAPEQYF. The chain joins TRBV27 to TRBJ2-7, with 12 nucleotides matching TRBD1. Germline CDR1 MNHEY, CDR2 SMNVEV (reference sequence). The CDR3 sequence is 15 residues long. The V gene end was trimmed by 5 bases and the J gene end by 6 bases; junction bases not matched to a gene: 8.